These T cell receptor beta chains were read from a single sample in a study of pediatric ulcerative colitis. Assay: immunoSEQ multiplex PCR; the TCRdb copy retains only in-frame clones and omits some. The sample lists 15,000 or so clones, roughly four fifths occurring once. The sequencing sample was made of gut tissue. Receptors were obtained from a boy aged 5-17 years who was a control in a study of pediatric ulcerative colitis. The CDR3 runs from the conserved cysteine through the conserved F or W. A D gene is named only where the DNA matches it firmly. Clone size is not always given. Where it is, it says once, few, many or a class for expanded clones.

TRBJ1-2 TRBD1 . TRBV5-4 CASSITGGNYGYTF TGTGCCAGCAGTATCACAGGGGGAAACTATGGCTACACCTTC
TRBJ1-2 TRBD1 . TRBV7-2 CASSPRQGAPGYTF TGTGCCAGCAGCCCACGACAGGGGGCGCCTGGCTACACCTTC
TRBJ1-2 . . TRBV18 CASSPPDWGYTF TGTGCCAGCTCACCACCAGACTGGGGCTACACCTTC
TRBJ1-1 . few TRBV5-1 CASSMDSENTEAFF TGCGCCAGCAGCATGGACAGTGAAAACACTGAAGCTTTCTTT
TRBJ2-5 . . TRBV9 CASSAQGRTQETQYF TGTGCCAGCAGCGCACAGGGGAGGACCCAAGAGACCCAGTACTTC
TRBJ1-1 . . TRBV7-6 CASSLAIGGTEAFF TGTGCCAGCAGCTTAGCTATTGGCGGGACTGAAGCTTTCTTT
TRBJ1-4 . . TRBV30 CAWSAGGMVGKLFF TGTGCCTGGAGTGCGGGTGGAATGGTGGGAAAACTGTTTTTT
TRBJ2-6 . . TRBV19 CASSTLRVTGHVLTF TGTGCCAGTAGTACCCTCCGGGTCACAGGTCACGTCCTGACTTTC
TRBJ2-1 . few TRBV7-3 CASSLILGNYNEQFF TGTGCCAGCAGCTTAATCCTGGGAAACTACAATGAGCAGTTCTTC
TRBJ2-6 . . TRBV19 CASSPPGQAISGANVLTF TGTGCCAGTAGTCCCCCGGGGCAGGCCATCTCTGGGGCCAACGTCCTGACTTTC
TRBJ2-1 TRBD2 few TRBV12-5 CASGLSSSGSPYNEQFF TGTGCTAGTGGTTTATCGTCTAGCGGGAGCCCCTACAATGAGCAGTTCTTC
TRBJ1-4 TRBD1 . TRBV15 CATSTGQGIEKLFF TGTGCCACCAGCACGGGACAGGGAATTGAAAAACTGTTTTTT
TRBJ1-5 . once TRBV18 CASSPELQVGGQPQHF TGTGCCAGCTCACCCGAATTACAGGTGGGAGGACAGCCCCAGCATTTT